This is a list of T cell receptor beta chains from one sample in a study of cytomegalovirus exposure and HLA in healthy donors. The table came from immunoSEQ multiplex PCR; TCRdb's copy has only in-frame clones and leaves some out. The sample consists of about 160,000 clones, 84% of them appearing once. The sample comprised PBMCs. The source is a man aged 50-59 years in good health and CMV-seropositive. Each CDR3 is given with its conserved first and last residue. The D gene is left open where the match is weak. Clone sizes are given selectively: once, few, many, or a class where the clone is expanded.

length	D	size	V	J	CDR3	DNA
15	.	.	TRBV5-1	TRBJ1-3	CASSPGSGSGNTIYF	TGCGCCAGCAGCCCGGGGTCGGGTTCTGGAAACACCATATATTTT
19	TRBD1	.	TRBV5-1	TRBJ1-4	CASRQMGQASQGANEKLFF	TGCGCCAGCAGACAGATGGGACAGGCTTCACAAGGGGCTAATGAAAAACTGTTTTTT
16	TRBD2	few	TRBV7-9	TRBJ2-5	CASSRGAGGPVETQYF	TGTGCCAGCAGCCGAGGGGCGGGAGGGCCTGTTGAGACCCAGTACTTC
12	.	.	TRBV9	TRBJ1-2	CASSPGDYGYTF	TGTGCCAGCAGCCCGGGTGACTATGGCTACACCTTC
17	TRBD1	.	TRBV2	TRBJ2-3	CASSDGGTGIATDTQYF	TGTGCCAGCAGTGATGGGGGGACAGGGATAGCCACAGATACGCAGTATTTT
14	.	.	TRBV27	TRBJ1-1	CASSRANLNTEAFF	TGTGCCAGCAGTAGAGCCAACTTGAACACTGAAGCTTTCTTT
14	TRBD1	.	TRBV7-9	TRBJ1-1	CASSTGQGYTEAFF	TGTGCCAGCAGCACAGGACAGGGGTACACTGAAGCTTTCTTT
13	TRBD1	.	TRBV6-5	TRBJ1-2	CASSYRQGGGYTF	TGTGCCAGCAGTTACCGACAGGGTGGTGGCTACACCTTC
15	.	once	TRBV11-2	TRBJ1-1	CASSLRGGRFTEAFF	TGTGCCAGCAGCTTACGTGGGGGGAGGTTCACTGAAGCTTTCTTT
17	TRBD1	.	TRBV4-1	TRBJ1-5	CASSQAGQGARNQPQHF	TGCGCCAGCAGCCAAGCTGGACAGGGGGCACGCAATCAGCCCCAGCATTTT
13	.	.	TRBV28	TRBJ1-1	CASIKAPNTEAFF	TGTGCCAGCATAAAAGCACCGAACACTGAAGCTTTCTTT
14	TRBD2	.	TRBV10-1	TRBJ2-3	CASSEREGADTQYF	TGCGCCAGCAGTGAGCGGGAGGGAGCAGATACGCAGTATTTT
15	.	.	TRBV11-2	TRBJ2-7	CASRPAGTFNYEQYF	TGTGCCAGCAGACCTGCCGGGACATTCAACTACGAGCAGTACTTC
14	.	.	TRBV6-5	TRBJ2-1	CASSYSFSANEQFF	TGTGCCAGCAGTTACTCTTTTAGCGCTAATGAGCAGTTCTTC
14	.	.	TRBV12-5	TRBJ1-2	CASGSTRSPGGYTF	TGTGCTAGTGGTTCGACGCGGAGTCCGGGGGGCTACACCTTC
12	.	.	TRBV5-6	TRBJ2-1	CASSLGHVLWFF	TGTGCCAGCAGCTTGGGACATGTTCTTTGGTTCTTC
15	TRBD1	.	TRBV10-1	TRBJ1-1	CASSDGTGPNTEAFF	TGCGCCAGCAGTGACGGGACAGGCCCGAACACTGAAGCTTTCTTT
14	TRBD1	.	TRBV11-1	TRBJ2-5	CASSSGQGRETQYF	TGTGCCAGCAGCTCGGGACAGGGGAGAGAGACCCAGTACTTC
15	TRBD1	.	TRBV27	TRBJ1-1	CASDRTGLRKLPPFF	TGTGCCAGCGACCGGACAGGACTCCGTAAACTCCCACCTTTCTTT
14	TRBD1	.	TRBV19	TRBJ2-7	CASSRTGGPYEQYF	TGTGCCAGTAGTAGGACAGGGGGACCCTACGAGCAGTACTTC
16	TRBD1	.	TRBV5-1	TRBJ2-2	CASSLFGTGSTGELFF	TGCGCCAGCAGCTTGTTTGGGACAGGGAGTACCGGGGAGCTGTTTTTT
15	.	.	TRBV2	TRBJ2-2	CASRGWGTNTGELFF	TGTGCCAGCAGGGGGTGGGGCACCAACACCGGGGAGCTGTTTTTT
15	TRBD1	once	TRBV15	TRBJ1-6	CATSRGQGIESPLHF	TGTGCCACCAGCAGAGGACAGGGTATCGAATCACCCCTCCACTTT
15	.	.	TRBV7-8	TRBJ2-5	CASSLDNRAVETQYF	TGTGCCAGCAGCCTCGACAACAGGGCGGTAGAGACCCAGTACTTC
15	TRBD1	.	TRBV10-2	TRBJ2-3	CASSEGQGRGDTQYF	TGCGCCAGCAGTGAGGGACAGGGGAGGGGAGATACGCAGTATTTT
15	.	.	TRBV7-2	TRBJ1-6	CASSLGRDTDSPLHF	TGTGCCAGCAGCTTAGGCCGGGACACGGATTCACCCCTCCACTTT
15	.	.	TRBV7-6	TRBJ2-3	CASSVRTEPTDTQYF	TGTGCCAGCAGCGTCCGAACAGAACCCACAGATACGCAGTATTTT
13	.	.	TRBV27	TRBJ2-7	CASRRTGSYEQYF	TGTGCCAGCAGGCGAACAGGGTCCTACGAGCAGTACTTC
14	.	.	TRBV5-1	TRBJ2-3	CASSLAGGTDTQYF	TGCGCCAGCAGCTTGGCCGGAGGCACAGATACGCAGTATTTT
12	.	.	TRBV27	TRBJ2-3	CASSRGGDTQYF	TGTGCCAGCAGTCGCGGCGGGGATACGCAGTATTTT
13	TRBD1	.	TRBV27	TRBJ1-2	CATSDRDQGGYTF	TGTGCCACCTCGGACAGGGATCAGGGTGGCTACACCTTC
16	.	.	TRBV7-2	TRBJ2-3	CASSLDGGRGANTQYF	TGTGCCAGCAGCTTAGATGGCGGCAGGGGTGCGAATACGCAGTATTTT
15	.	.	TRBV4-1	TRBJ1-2	CASSQEYGTGDGYTF	TGCGCCAGCAGCCAAGAATACGGAACAGGTGATGGCTACACCTTC
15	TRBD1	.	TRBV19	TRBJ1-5	CASVNRDRANQPQHF	TGTGCCAGCGTTAACCGGGACAGGGCTAATCAGCCCCAGCATTTT
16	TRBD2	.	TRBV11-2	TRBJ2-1	CASRTTSGSSYNEQFF	TGTGCCAGCAGAACCACTAGCGGGAGTTCCTACAATGAGCAGTTCTTC
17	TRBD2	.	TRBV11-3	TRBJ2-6	CASSSSGRDSGANVLTF	TGTGCCAGCAGCTCTAGCGGGAGGGATTCTGGGGCCAACGTCCTGACTTTC
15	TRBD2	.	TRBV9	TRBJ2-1	CASSVAWGGAGEQFF	TGTGCCAGCAGCGTAGCCTGGGGGGGAGCCGGTGAGCAGTTCTTC
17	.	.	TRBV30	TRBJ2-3	CAWRRDGGPPRGDTQYF	TGTGCCTGGAGGCGTGACGGGGGGCCGCCGAGGGGAGATACGCAGTATTTT
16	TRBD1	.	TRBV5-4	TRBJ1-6	CASSFGQGQGGSPLHF	TGTGCCAGCAGCTTTGGCCAGGGACAGGGGGGTTCACCCCTCCACTTT
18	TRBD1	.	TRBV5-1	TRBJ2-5	CASSFTGGARGEQETQYF	TGCGCCAGCAGCTTTACAGGGGGCGCGCGGGGCGAACAGGAGACCCAGTACTTC
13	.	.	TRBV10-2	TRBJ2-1	CASSENTPNEQFF	TGCGCCAGCAGTGAGAATACACCGAATGAGCAGTTCTTC
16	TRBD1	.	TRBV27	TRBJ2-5	CASSWGQGTRGETQYF	TGTGCCAGCAGTTGGGGACAGGGGACCCGGGGAGAGACCCAGTACTTC
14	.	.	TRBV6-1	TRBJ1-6	CASSSDRPFGPLHF	TGTGCCAGCAGCTCAGACAGGCCCTTCGGACCCCTCCACTTT
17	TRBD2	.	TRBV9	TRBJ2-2	CASSVVQRGPNTGELFF	TGTGCCAGCAGCGTAGTACAGCGGGGACCGAACACCGGGGAGCTGTTTTTT
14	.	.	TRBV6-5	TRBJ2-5	CASSSGQPKETQYF	TGTGCCAGCAGCTCTGGACAGCCTAAAGAGACCCAGTACTTC
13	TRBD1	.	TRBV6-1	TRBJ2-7	CASTWTGGYEQYF	TGTGCCAGCACCTGGACAGGCGGCTACGAGCAGTACTTC
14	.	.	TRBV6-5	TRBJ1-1	CASSYSGVNTEAFF	TGTGCCAGCAGTTACTCCGGGGTGAACACTGAAGCTTTCTTT
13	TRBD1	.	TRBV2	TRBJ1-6	CASTGQGGSPLHF	TGTGCCAGCACAGGACAGGGTGGTTCACCCCTCCACTTT
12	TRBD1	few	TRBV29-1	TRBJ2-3	CSVLSGQRAQYF	TGCAGCGTCCTCTCGGGACAGCGAGCGCAGTATTTT
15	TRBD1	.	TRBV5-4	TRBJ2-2	CASSRDRGVVGELFF	TGTGCCAGCAGTCGGGACAGGGGGGTCGTCGGGGAGCTGTTTTTT
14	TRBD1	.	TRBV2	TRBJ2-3	CASRSTGSTDTQYF	TGTGCCAGCAGATCGACAGGGAGCACAGATACGCAGTATTTT
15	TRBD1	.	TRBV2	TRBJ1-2	CASSPDRGRPDGYTF	TGTGCCAGCAGCCCGGACAGGGGGCGCCCCGATGGCTACACCTTC
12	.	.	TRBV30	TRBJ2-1	CAWSVQGNEQFF	TGTGCCTGGAGTGTACAGGGCAATGAGCAGTTCTTC
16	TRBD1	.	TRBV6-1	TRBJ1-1	CASSDHRGWLNTEAFF	TGTGCCAGCAGTGACCACAGGGGGTGGTTGAACACTGAAGCTTTCTTT